These 11 T cell receptor beta chains came from one sample sequenced in a study of human T cells and chemical hapten exposure. In TCRdb, the RACE reads were re-called with MiXCR into one record per CDR3 protein. Of around 200,000 distinct CDR3 sequences listed, just under 30% were seen once; the top ten hold 2.5% to 3.5%. Time point defined: pre-sensitization, week 0. The treatment denotes: therapeutic diphenylcyclopropenone sensitization with weekly scalp DPC. The sample in question was whole blood, obtained in connection with sensitization to the hapten diphenylcyclopropenone (DPC). These receptor sequences come from a woman in her twenties or thirties with alopecia areata. Some clones in this sample may be carry-over from other donors' samples.

J is TRBJ2-1 and V is TRBV5-4, with D tentatively TRBD1 (5 bases). This CDR3 is 18 amino acids long. From germline, CDR1 is SGHNT and CDR2 YYREEE (reference sequence). V was pared by 0 bases and J by 6 bases, with 22 bases between. The CDR3 bases are TGTGCCAGCAGCTTGGAACAAGGGATGGGAAGGGGTGCCAATGAGCAGTTCTTC. This codes for CASSLEQGMGRGANEQFF.

The gene calls are TRBV10-3 and TRBJ2-7, with D unclear. This CDR3 contains 11 residues. V was clipped by 4 bases and J by 6 bases, with 7 bases between them. The germline CDR1 and CDR2 sequences are ENHRY and SYGVKD. Here the CDR3 reads CAISGVGEQYF. The CDR3 nucleotides are TGTGCCATCAGTGGGGTTGGCGAGCAGTACTTC.

Note on this clonotype: Mismatch with germline at one junction end may stem from a read error. This rearrangement joins TRBV20-1 to TRBJ2-1; weak D call: TRBD2 (6 bases). Germline values: CDR1 DFQATT, CDR2 SNEGSKA (reference sequence). The CDR3 contains 16 residues. CDR3 coding DNA: TGCGGTGCTAGAGATTGGGGCAGCGGTGCGGGAAATGAGCAGTTCTTC. It translates to CGARDWGSGAGNEQFF.

This clonotype was counted between two and nine times. V gene TRBV28 combines with J gene TRBJ2-2; D gene uncertain. The V end lost 8 bases, the J end lost 4 bases, and 14 bases lay between the germline ends. The CDR3 is 14 residues long. Germline CDR1 and CDR2: MDHEN and SYDVKM. In DNA, the CDR3 is TGTGCCAGCGGGTCTGGTTGGGGCACCGGGGAGCTGTTTTTT. This encodes CASGSGWGTGELFF. Supplemented by reference TRBV28 and TRBJ2-2, the full variable domain reads DVKVTQSSRYLVKRTGEKVFLECVQDMDHENMFWYRQDPGLGLRLIYFSYDVKMKEKGDIPEGYSVSREKKERFSLILESASTNQTSMYLCASGSGWGTGELFFGEGSRLTVL.

The CDR3 sequence is CASSKGTANYGYTF. The CDR3 bases are TGTGCCAGCAGCAAAGGGACAGCTAACTATGGCTACACCTTC. The chain joins TRBV28 to TRBJ1-2, with 7 bases aligning to TRBD1. V dropped 6 bases and J dropped 0; count of bases not matched to a gene: 4. Germline V gene data show CDR1 as MDHEN and CDR2 as SYDVKM. The CDR3 has 14 amino acids.

The table lists this clonotype with a few counts. The junction and the germline gene differ at one end; a read error may be behind it. The genes are TRBV6-2 or TRBV6-3 and TRBJ2-7, with a possible D match to TRBD2 (5 bases). The CDR3 consists of 13 residues. Germline CDR1 reads MNHEY; CDR2 reads SVGEGT. As DNA, the CDR3 is TGTGCCATCTGTGAAACCTCCGGACTCCTTATTCACTTC. This translates into CAICETSGLLIHF.

Only a few counts were recorded for this clonotype. This chain links TRBV12-2 with TRBJ2-4; the table assigns TRBD2, which was not confirmed against the DNA. TRBV12-2 is an annotated pseudogene. This CDR3 region has 18 residues. The CDR3 DNA reads as TGTGCAAGTCGCTTCCCCGGGGTAGCGGGATTAGCCAAAAACATTCAGTACTTC. Amino acid sequence: CASRFPGVAGLAKNIQYF.

This clonotype was observed a few times. The CDR3 loop reads CASSVGGTVGNQPQHF. The CDR3 region has the DNA TGTGCCAGCAGCGTAGGGGGGACAGTTGGCAATCAGCCCCAGCATTTT. The chain uses TRBV9 and TRBJ1-5, with TRBD1 matching 7 bases. The CDR3 loop spans 16 amino acids. In germline, CDR1 is SGDLS, CDR2 YYNGEE. Trimming at V came to 0 bases and at J to 2 bases, leaving 5 bases not matched to a gene.

The J gene is TRBJ2-1, the V gene TRBV20-1; 9 positions match TRBD2. CDR1 and CDR2 from the germline V gene are DFQATT and SNEGSKA (reference sequence). J was trimmed by 1 base and V by 6 bases; bases with no gene match: 4. The CDR3 contains 14 residues. The CDR3: CSANSGGSYNEQFF. CDR3 in DNA: TGCAGTGCAAATAGCGGGGGTTCCTACAATGAGCAGTTCTTC.

This clonotype was counted only a few times. The V and J genes are TRBV20-1 and TRBJ2-1; D uncertain. Germline CDR1 and CDR2: DFQATT and SNEGSKA (reference sequence). Trimming cost V 3 bases and J 6 bases, with 12 bases left between them. CDR3 length: 13 residues. This CDR3 is CSASPAGFNEQFF. Here the CDR3 DNA reads TGCAGTGCTAGCCCGGCAGGTTTCAATGAGCAGTTCTTC.

The chain has TRBV11-2 and TRBJ2-3, with D possibly TRBD2 on 5 matching bases. The CDR3 spans 15 residues. Per the germline V gene, CDR1 is SGHAT and CDR2 is FQNNGV. Trimming shortened V by 3 bases and J by 3 bases, and 13 bases separated the two germline ends. The CDR3 protein is CASSFSSRGTDTQYF. CDR3 coding DNA: TGTGCCAGCAGCTTCTCCTCCCGCGGGACAGATACGCAGTATTTT.